This T cell receptor (beta chain) was captured in a study of vaccination effects on CD4 cells after COVID-19. In regard to this clone: The antigen is unknown.

The CDR3 loop spans 14 amino acids. The ends were cut back, 6 bases at V and 2 bases at J, with 10 bases in the middle. CDR1 and CDR2 from the germline V gene are MRHNA and SNTAGT. ViraFEST expansion of antigen-specific CD4+ T cells with viral peptide pools preceded sequencing. Researchers isolated CD4+ T cells once around 11 days of culture had elapsed. The study found no prior SARS-CoV-2 infection in the vaccine recipients, who tested negative for nucleocapsid antibodies. In culture with roughly 10 IU/ml IL-2 and 8.5 to 10 ug/ml peptides, PBMC were grown at two million per well. The method was immunoSEQ multiplex PCR; TCRdb's version includes in-frame clones alone and lacks a portion of them. The repertoire includes some 60,000 clones, around 77% of them detected once, and approximately 3% sits in the top ten.

The sequencing here drew on CD4+ T cells from PBMCs cultured with HCoV-NL63 spike peptides, taken before COVID-19 vaccination. The receptor was isolated from a human donor who received a COVID-19 vaccine. This chain uses TRBV6-4 with TRBJ2-2; D possibly corresponds to TRBD1 (6 bases). Here the CDR3 DNA reads TGTGCCAGCAGATACAGGGTAAACACCGGGGAGCTGTTTTTT. Its translation is CASRYRVNTGELFF.